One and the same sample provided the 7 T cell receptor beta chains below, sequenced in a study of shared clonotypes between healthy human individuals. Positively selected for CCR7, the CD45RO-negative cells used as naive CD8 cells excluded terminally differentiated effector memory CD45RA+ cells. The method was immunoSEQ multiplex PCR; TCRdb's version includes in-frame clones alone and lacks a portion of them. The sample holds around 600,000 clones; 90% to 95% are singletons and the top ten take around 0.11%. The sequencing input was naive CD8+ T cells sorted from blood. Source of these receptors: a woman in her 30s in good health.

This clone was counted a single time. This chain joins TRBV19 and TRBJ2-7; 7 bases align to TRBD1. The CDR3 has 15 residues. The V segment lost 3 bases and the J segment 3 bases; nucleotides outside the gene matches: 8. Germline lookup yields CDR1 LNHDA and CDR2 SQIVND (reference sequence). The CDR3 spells CASSIAPGGNYEQYF. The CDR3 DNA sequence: TGTGCCAGTAGTATTGCCCCAGGGGGAAACTACGAGCAGTACTTC.

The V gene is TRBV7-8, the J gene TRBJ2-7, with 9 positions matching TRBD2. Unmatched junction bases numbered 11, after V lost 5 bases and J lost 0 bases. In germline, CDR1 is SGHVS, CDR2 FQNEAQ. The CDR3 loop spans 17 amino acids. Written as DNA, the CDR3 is TGTGCCAGCAGCCCTAGCGGGACGGATGTGAGCTCCTACGAGCAGTACTTC. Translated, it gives CASSPSGTDVSSYEQYF. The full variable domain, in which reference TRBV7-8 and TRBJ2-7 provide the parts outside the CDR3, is GAGVSQSPRYKVAKRGQDVALRCDPISGHVSLFWYQQALGQGPEFLTYFQNEAQLDKSGLPSDRFFAERPEGSVSTLKIQRTQQEDSAVYLCASSPSGTDVSSYEQYFGPGTRLTVT.

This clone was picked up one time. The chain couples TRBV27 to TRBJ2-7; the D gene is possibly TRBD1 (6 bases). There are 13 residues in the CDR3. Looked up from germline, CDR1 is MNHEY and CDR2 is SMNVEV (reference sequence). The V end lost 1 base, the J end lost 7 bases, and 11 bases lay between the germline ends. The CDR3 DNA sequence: TGTGCCAGCAGTTTATTGGCCCAGGGGGAGCAGTACTTC. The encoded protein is CASSLLAQGEQYF.

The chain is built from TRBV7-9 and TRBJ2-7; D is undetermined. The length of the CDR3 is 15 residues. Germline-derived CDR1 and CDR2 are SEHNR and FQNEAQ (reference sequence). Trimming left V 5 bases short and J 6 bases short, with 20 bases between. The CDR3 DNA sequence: TGTGCCAGCAGCATAGGAGTTTCCTTAGCTTCCGAGCAGTACTTC. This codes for CASSIGVSLASEQYF.

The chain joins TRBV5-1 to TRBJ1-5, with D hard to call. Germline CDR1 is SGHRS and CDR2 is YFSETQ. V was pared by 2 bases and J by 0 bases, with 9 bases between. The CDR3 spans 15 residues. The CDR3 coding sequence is TGCGCCAGCAGCTTTTCCGGGGATAGCAATCAGCCCCAGCATTTT. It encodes CASSFSGDSNQPQHF.

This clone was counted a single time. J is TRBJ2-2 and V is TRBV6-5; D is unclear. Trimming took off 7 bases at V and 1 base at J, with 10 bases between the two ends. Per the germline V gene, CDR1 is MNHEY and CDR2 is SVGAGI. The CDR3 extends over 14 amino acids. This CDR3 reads CASTPQRNTGELFF. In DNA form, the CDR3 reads TGTGCCAGCACGCCGCAGCGGAACACCGGGGAGCTGTTTTTT.

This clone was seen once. The DNA of the CDR3 is TGTGCCAGCAGTCGAACCGGGACGGGCTCCTACGAGCAGTACTTC. Residues: CASSRTGTGSYEQYF. The chain joins TRBV5-8 to TRBJ2-7, with D perhaps assigned TRBD1 or TRBD2 (5 bases each). Trimming pared 5 bases from V and 0 bases from J, leaving 15 bases between. CDR3 length: 15 residues. CDR1 is SGHTS and CDR2 is YDEGEE in the germline V gene.